Listed below are T cell receptor beta chains from one sample, sequenced in a study of blood T cell repertoires in COVID-19. TCRdb keeps only in-frame clones here, not all; method: immunoSEQ multiplex PCR. The table records 150,000 or so clones, about 83% of them present only once. Material for sequencing was peripheral blood. The receptors originated from a man in his forties or fifties who had recovered from COVID-19. CDR3s include the opening cysteine and the closing phenylalanine or tryptophan. Fields, in order: CDR3 protein, CDR3 DNA, clone size, J gene, D gene, V gene. The D gene is left open where the match is weak. Clone size is stated in some rows and not others, as once, few, many or a class when expanded.

CDR3 protein: CASSLTRGRETQYF
CDR3 DNA: TGCGCCAGCAGCTTGACGCGGGGCAGAGAGACCCAGTACTTC
clone size: -
J gene: TRBJ2-5
D gene: -
V gene: TRBV5-1

CDR3 protein: CASRLGTGRYEQYF
CDR3 DNA: TGTGCCAGCAGGCTCGGGACAGGGCGCTACGAGCAGTACTTC
clone size: few
J gene: TRBJ2-7
D gene: TRBD1
V gene: TRBV2

CDR3 protein: CASSLDRVGGYGYTF
CDR3 DNA: TGTGCCAGCAGCTTAGATCGGGTGGGTGGTTATGGCTACACCTTC
clone size: -
J gene: TRBJ1-2
D gene: -
V gene: TRBV7-2

CDR3 protein: CASTLDRGYGYTF
CDR3 DNA: TGTGCCAGTACTCTCGACAGGGGCTATGGCTACACCTTC
clone size: -
J gene: TRBJ1-2
D gene: TRBD1
V gene: TRBV19

CDR3 protein: CASSRGESYEQYF
CDR3 DNA: TGTGCCAGCAGCAGGGGGGAGTCCTACGAGCAGTACTTC
clone size: -
J gene: TRBJ2-7
D gene: -
V gene: TRBV6-5

CDR3 protein: CASNRDLSYEQYF
CDR3 DNA: TGTGCCAGCAACCGGGACTTATCCTACGAGCAGTACTTC
clone size: few
J gene: TRBJ2-7
D gene: -
V gene: TRBV7-8

CDR3 protein: CATSRGGIVEKLFF
CDR3 DNA: TGTGCCACCAGCAGAGGCGGGATAGTTGAAAAACTGTTTTTT
clone size: -
J gene: TRBJ1-4
D gene: -
V gene: TRBV15

CDR3 protein: CASSSPHQLAGDETQYF
CDR3 DNA: TGTGCCAGCAGTTCCCCCCATCAACTAGCGGGAGATGAGACCCAGTACTTC
clone size: -
J gene: TRBJ2-5
D gene: TRBD2
V gene: TRBV6-2/TRBV6-3

CDR3 protein: CSVRQGGNQPQHF
CDR3 DNA: TGCAGCGTCCGACAGGGTGGAAATCAGCCCCAGCATTTT
clone size: once
J gene: TRBJ1-5
D gene: TRBD1
V gene: TRBV29-1

CDR3 protein: CASSPYPNNEQFF
CDR3 DNA: TGTGCCAGCAGTCCCTACCCGAACAATGAGCAGTTCTTC
clone size: once
J gene: TRBJ2-1
D gene: -
V gene: TRBV6-2/TRBV6-3

CDR3 protein: CASSLSGTGDTEAFF
CDR3 DNA: TGTGCCAGCAGTTTATCCGGGACAGGGGACACTGAAGCTTTCTTT
clone size: -
J gene: TRBJ1-1
D gene: TRBD1
V gene: TRBV28

CDR3 protein: CASSYWGGNSYEQYF
CDR3 DNA: TGTGCCAGCAGTTACTGGGGAGGGAACTCCTACGAGCAGTACTTC
clone size: -
J gene: TRBJ2-7
D gene: TRBD2
V gene: TRBV27

CDR3 protein: CAISTGESGYTF
CDR3 DNA: TGTGCCATCAGTACAGGGGAGAGCGGCTACACCTTC
clone size: -
J gene: TRBJ1-2
D gene: TRBD1
V gene: TRBV10-3

CDR3 protein: CAWRTPAGREQYF
CDR3 DNA: TGTGCCTGGAGGACCCCAGCGGGGCGGGAGCAGTACTTC
clone size: -
J gene: TRBJ2-7
D gene: TRBD2
V gene: TRBV30

CDR3 protein: CASSPEGVETQYF
CDR3 DNA: TGTGCCAGCAGTCCCGAGGGTGTTGAGACCCAGTACTTC
clone size: -
J gene: TRBJ2-5
D gene: -
V gene: TRBV6-6

CDR3 protein: CASRFTGNTGELFF
CDR3 DNA: TGTGCCAGCAGGTTTACTGGGAACACCGGGGAGCTGTTTTTT
clone size: -
J gene: TRBJ2-2
D gene: -
V gene: TRBV6-5

CDR3 protein: CASSTRTGDSYEQYF
CDR3 DNA: TGTGCCAGCAGTACCCGGACAGGGGACTCCTACGAGCAGTACTTC
clone size: -
J gene: TRBJ2-7
D gene: TRBD1
V gene: TRBV27

CDR3 protein: CASSSTDRVINNEQYF
CDR3 DNA: TGTGCCAGCAGCTCAACGGACAGGGTTATAAACAACGAGCAGTACTTC
clone size: -
J gene: TRBJ2-7
D gene: TRBD1
V gene: TRBV11-3

CDR3 protein: CASFSSAGTDTQYF
CDR3 DNA: TGTGCCAGCTTCTCCTCAGCGGGCACAGATACGCAGTATTTT
clone size: -
J gene: TRBJ2-3
D gene: -
V gene: TRBV6-6

CDR3 protein: CASSVQGRETQYF
CDR3 DNA: TGTGCCAGCAGTGTGCAGGGGCGAGAGACCCAGTACTTC
clone size: -
J gene: TRBJ2-5
D gene: -
V gene: TRBV25-1

CDR3 protein: CASSLVRNEQFF
CDR3 DNA: TGTGCCAGCAGCCTCGTTCGGAATGAGCAGTTCTTC
clone size: -
J gene: TRBJ2-1
D gene: -
V gene: TRBV11-2

CDR3 protein: CASSEFVTSGIRTDTQYF
CDR3 DNA: TGTGCCAGCAGTGAATTCGTGACTAGCGGGATCCGCACAGATACGCAGTATTTT
clone size: once
J gene: TRBJ2-3
D gene: TRBD2
V gene: TRBV25-1

CDR3 protein: CASSSRLWEYGIIYEQYF
CDR3 DNA: TGTGCCAGCAGCTCGAGGCTCTGGGAGTACGGGATAATATACGAGCAGTACTTC
clone size: -
J gene: TRBJ2-7
D gene: -
V gene: TRBV7-2

CDR3 protein: CASSQGVLAGAANTGELFF
CDR3 DNA: TGTGCCAGCAGCCAAGGGGTACTAGCGGGGGCAGCCAACACCGGGGAGCTGTTTTTT
clone size: -
J gene: TRBJ2-2
D gene: TRBD2
V gene: TRBV3-1/TRBV3-2

CDR3 protein: CAWKVTGFSGELFF
CDR3 DNA: TGTGCCTGGAAGGTGACAGGGTTTTCCGGGGAGCTGTTTTTT
clone size: -
J gene: TRBJ2-2
D gene: TRBD1
V gene: TRBV30

CDR3 protein: CASSLIGGTEAFF
CDR3 DNA: TGCGCCAGCAGCTTGATAGGGGGCACTGAAGCTTTCTTT
clone size: -
J gene: TRBJ1-1
D gene: -
V gene: TRBV5-1

CDR3 protein: CATSRGSVDRFF
CDR3 DNA: TGTGCCACCAGCAGAGGCAGTGTCGATCGGTTCTTC
clone size: -
J gene: TRBJ2-1
D gene: -
V gene: TRBV15

CDR3 protein: CAWSDLRTSGGSETQYF
CDR3 DNA: TGTGCCTGGAGTGACTTGAGGACTAGCGGGGGTTCGGAGACCCAGTACTTC
clone size: -
J gene: TRBJ2-5
D gene: TRBD2
V gene: TRBV30

CDR3 protein: CASSPGGRGPHEQYF
CDR3 DNA: TGTGCCAGCAGCCCGGGGGGGAGGGGGCCCCACGAGCAGTACTTC
clone size: -
J gene: TRBJ2-7
D gene: -
V gene: TRBV5-4

CDR3 protein: CASSPGTGVYQETQYF
CDR3 DNA: TGTGCCAGCAGCCCAGGGACAGGGGTCTACCAAGAGACCCAGTACTTC
clone size: -
J gene: TRBJ2-5
D gene: TRBD1
V gene: TRBV9

CDR3 protein: CAWLDGQEEKLFF
CDR3 DNA: TGTGCCTGGCTGGACGGACAGGAAGAAAAACTGTTTTTT
clone size: once
J gene: TRBJ1-4
D gene: TRBD1
V gene: TRBV30

CDR3 protein: CASSPGQGGTQYF
CDR3 DNA: TGTGCCAGCAGCCCCGGACAGGGAGGGACCCAGTACTTC
clone size: -
J gene: TRBJ2-5
D gene: TRBD1
V gene: TRBV7-2